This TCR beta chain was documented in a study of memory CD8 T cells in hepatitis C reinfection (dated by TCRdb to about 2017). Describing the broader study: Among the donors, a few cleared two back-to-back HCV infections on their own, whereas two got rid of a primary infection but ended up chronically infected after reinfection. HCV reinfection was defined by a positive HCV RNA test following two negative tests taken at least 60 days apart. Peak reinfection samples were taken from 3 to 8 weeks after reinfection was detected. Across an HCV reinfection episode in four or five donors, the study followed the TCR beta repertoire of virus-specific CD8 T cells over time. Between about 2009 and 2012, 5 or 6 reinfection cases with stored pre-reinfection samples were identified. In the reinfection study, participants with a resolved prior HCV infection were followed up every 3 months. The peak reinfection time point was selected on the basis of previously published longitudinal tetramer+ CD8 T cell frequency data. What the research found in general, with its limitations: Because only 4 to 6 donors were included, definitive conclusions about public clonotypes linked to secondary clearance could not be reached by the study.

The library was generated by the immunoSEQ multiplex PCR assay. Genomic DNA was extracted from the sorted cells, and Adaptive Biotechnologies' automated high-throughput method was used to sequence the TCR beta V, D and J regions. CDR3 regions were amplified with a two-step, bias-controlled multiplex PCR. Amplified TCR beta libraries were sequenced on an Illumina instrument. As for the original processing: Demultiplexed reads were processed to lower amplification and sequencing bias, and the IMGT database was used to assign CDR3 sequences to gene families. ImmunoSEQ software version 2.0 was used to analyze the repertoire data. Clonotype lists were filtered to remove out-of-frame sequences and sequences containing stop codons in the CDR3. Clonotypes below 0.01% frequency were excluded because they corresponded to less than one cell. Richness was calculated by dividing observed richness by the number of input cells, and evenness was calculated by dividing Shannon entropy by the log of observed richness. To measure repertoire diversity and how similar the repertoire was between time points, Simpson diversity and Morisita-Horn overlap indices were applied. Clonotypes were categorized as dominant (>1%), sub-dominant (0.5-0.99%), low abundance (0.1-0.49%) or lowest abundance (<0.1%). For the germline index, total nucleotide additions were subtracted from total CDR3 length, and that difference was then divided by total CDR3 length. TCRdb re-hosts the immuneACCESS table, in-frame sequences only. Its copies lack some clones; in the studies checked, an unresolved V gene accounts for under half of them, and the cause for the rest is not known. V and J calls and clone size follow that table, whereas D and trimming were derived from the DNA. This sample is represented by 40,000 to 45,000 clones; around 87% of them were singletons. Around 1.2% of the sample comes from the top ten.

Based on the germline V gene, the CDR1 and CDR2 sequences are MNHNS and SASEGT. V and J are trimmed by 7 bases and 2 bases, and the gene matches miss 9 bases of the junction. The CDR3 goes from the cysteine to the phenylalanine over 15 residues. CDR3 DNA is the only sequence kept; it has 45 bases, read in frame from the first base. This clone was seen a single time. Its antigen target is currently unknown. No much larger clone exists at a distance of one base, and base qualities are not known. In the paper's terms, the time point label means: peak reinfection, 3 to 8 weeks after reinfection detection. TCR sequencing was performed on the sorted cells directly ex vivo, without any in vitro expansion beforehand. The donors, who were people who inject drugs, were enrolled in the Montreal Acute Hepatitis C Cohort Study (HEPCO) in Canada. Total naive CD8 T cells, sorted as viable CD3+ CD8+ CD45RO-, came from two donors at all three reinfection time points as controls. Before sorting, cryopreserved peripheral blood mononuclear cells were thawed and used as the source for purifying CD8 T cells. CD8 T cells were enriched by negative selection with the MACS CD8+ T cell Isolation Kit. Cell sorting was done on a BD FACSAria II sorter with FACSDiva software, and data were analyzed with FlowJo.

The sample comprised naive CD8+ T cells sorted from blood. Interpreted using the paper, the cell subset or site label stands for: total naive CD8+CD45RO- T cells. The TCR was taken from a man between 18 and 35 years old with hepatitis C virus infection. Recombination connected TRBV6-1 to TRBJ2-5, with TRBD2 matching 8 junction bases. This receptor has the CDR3 CASKTSGLLQETQYF. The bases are TGTGCCAGCAAAACTAGCGGATTACTGCAAGAGACCCAGTACTTC.